The entry below gives a single TCR beta chain sequence along with its context. Its cognate antigen is unknown. These data are taken from a study of cytomegalovirus exposure and HLA in healthy donors. The study ran its PCR with 60 Vbeta and 13 Jbeta primers. Assay used: immunoSEQ multiplex PCR; TCRdb lists only in-frame clones, some missing. The sample lists fewer than 75,000 clones, about 80% occurring once. CDR3 length: 12 amino acids. Trimming stripped 5 bases from V and 5 bases from J, with 10 bases between. The V gene's germline CDR1 is MNHNY and CDR2 SVGAGI (reference sequence). Study-wide findings and caveats: Prior analysis indicated that the majority of TCR beta V segments exhibited productivity approximately 87% or approximately 30% of the time.

The chain is built from TRBV6-6 and TRBJ2-7; a weak D match, TRBD2 (6 bases). Sequenced sample: PBMCs. The clonotype comes from a woman aged 25 to 39 in good health and CMV-seronegative. The CDR3, as DNA: TGTGCCAGCAGTCTACGGGGGAACGAGCAGTACTTC. Translated, it gives CASSLRGNEQYF.